The present entry profiles one T cell receptor (beta chain) with its context. The data were produced by immunoSEQ multiplex PCR, yet TCRdb's version contains in-frame clones alone and is incomplete. The sample yields under 250,000 clones, 82% seen once. The data derive from a study of blood T cell repertoires in COVID-19. The CDR3 extends over 13 amino acids. V shed 7 bases and J 7 bases; nucleotides not matched to a gene: 7. Looked up from germline, CDR1 is SGHRS and CDR2 is YFSETQ. The V gene is TRBV5-1, the J gene TRBJ1-4; 7 nucleotides align to TRBD1. The sample taken for sequencing was peripheral blood. This sequence originates from a woman aged 40-49 years with acute or convalescent COVID-19. CDR3 DNA sequence: TGCGCCAGCCGACAGGGCCCTGGTGAAAAACTGTTTTTT. Its protein is CASRQGPGEKLFF.